This T cell receptor beta chain originates from a study of T cell clones after liver transplantation. Across the study: HCV positivity affected three of eight recipients; the rest lacked autoimmune or viral indications.

About this clone itself: What it binds is unknown.

This CDR3 has 15 residues. V dropped 3 bases and J dropped 1 base, with 10 bases sitting between them. Germline V gene sequence: CDR1 MNHEY, CDR2 SMNVEV (reference sequence). Sequencing used immunoSEQ multiplex PCR; TCRdb keeps in-frame clones, though not all of them. The repertoire consists of about 51,000 clones, with more than 65% occurring once and the leading ten covering about 10%. General observations from the study: A larger donor-reactive than third-party decline suggested partial antigen-specific deletion.

The sample was CD4+ T cells from blood, taken roughly 55 months after liver transplant. This TCR came from a human patient who received a liver transplant. Some T cells may be supplied by the graft donor. The chain combines TRBV27 with TRBJ1-3, with D unclear. CDR3 nucleotides: TGTGCCAGCAGTTTTAATTCCTTTTCTGGAAACACCATATATTTT. This gives the protein CASSFNSFSGNTIYF.